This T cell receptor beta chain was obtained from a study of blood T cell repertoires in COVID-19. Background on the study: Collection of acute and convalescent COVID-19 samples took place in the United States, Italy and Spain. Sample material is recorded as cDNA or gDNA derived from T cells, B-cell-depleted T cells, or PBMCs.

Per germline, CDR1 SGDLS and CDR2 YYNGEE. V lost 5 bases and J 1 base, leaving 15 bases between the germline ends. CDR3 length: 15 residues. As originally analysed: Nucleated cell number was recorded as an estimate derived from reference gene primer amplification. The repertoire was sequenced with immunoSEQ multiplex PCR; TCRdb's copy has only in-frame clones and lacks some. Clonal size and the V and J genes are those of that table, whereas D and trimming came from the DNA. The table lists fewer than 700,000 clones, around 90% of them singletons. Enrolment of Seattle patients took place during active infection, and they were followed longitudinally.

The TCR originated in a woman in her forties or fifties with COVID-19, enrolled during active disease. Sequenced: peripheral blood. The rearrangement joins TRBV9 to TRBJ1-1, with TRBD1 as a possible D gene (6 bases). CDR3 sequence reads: CASSTGGGQNTEAFF. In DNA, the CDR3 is TGTGCCAGCAGTACTGGGGGGGGCCAGAACACTGAAGCTTTCTTT.